This entry describes one TCR beta chain. The data are from a study of blood T cells in healthy people across ages. Study as a whole: With template switching, about one barcoded beta molecule was captured per two T cells.

The second PCR ran roughly 7 to 11 cycles with a sample-barcoded 5' primer and J-beta primers. Each of the cDNA molecules was tagged by a template-switch adaptor with 12 random nucleotides. In TCRdb, the 5' RACE reads were re-called with MiXCR into one record per CDR3 protein. This sample has about 540,000 distinct CDR3 sequences, with 24% found just once. The germline CDR1 and CDR2 sequences are KGHDR and SFDVKD. The length of the CDR3 is 13 residues. Another study also made use of these data, one on T cells of mothers and their children. From that report: Sample barcodes and 2-4 random nucleotides came from the second PCR's M1S primer. Related mother and child pairs showed slightly greater overlap (not significant) than unrelated pairs did.

Sample: blood. This clonotype originated in a boy aged 5-17 years in good health. The chain uses TRBV24-1 and TRBJ2-5, with a weak D call TRBD2 (6 bases). The J call is doubtful: the DNA matches TRBJ2-1 better. CDR3 bases: TGTGCCACCAGTGATTGGAGGGGCAATGAGCAGTTCTTC. It is translated as CATSDWRGNEQFF.